The clone carrying this T cell receptor beta chain was recorded a few times. These data belong to a study of human T cells and chemical hapten exposure. Germline lookup yields CDR1 DFQATT and CDR2 SNEGSKA (reference sequence). V was shortened by 3 bases and J by 0 bases, with 9 bases between the two germline ends. CDR3 length equals 13 residues. Via MiXCR, TCRdb re-called the RACE reads, giving one row per CDR3 protein. The data hold about 89,000 distinct CDR3 sequences, with 13% observed a single time. Time point reported: patch test 3, about 24 weeks after DPC sensitization. The sample's treatment: therapeutic diphenylcyclopropenone sensitization with weekly scalp DPC.

The specimen comprised whole blood, sampled in connection with sensitization to the hapten diphenylcyclopropenone (DPC). The chain couples TRBV20-1 to TRBJ2-7; D is perhaps TRBD1 (6 bases). This clonotype was obtained from a woman aged 45-60 years with alopecia areata. Some clones in this sample may be carry-over from other donors' samples. Written as DNA, the CDR3 is TGCAGTGCTAGGGGGGCTCACTCCTACGAGCAGTACTTC. Protein sequence: CSARGAHSYEQYF.